The 7 T cell receptor beta chains given below trace back to one sample, sequenced in a study of PD-1 blockade in classical Hodgkin lymphoma. Exposure to brentuximab vedotin varied, and each patient had relapsed following autologous stem cell transplantation. TCRdb keeps only in-frame clones here, not all; method: immunoSEQ multiplex PCR. Of over 90,000 clones listed, roughly nine tenths are singletons. The sample consisted of peripheral blood mononuclear cells (PBMCs), taken before the second cycle of nivolumab. These receptor sequences come from a human donor with classical Hodgkin lymphoma.

This clone was counted between two and nine times. The chain has TRBV9 and TRBJ1-2; D perhaps matches TRBD1 (6 bases). Trimming pared 0 bases from V and 4 bases from J, leaving 10 bases between. Germline assignment: CDR1 SGDLS and CDR2 YYNGEE. The length of the CDR3 is 14 residues. CDR3 amino acids: CASSVGTGSYGYTF. The DNA for the CDR3 is TGTGCCAGCAGCGTAGGCACAGGGAGCTATGGCTACACCTTC. The entire variable domain, with the rest obtained from reference TRBV9 and TRBJ1-2, is as follows: DSGVTQTPKHLITATGQRVTLRCSPRSGDLSVYWYQQSLDQGLQFLIQYYNGEERAKGNILERFSAQQFPDLHSELNLSSLELGDSALYFCASSVGTGSYGYTFGSGTRLTVV.

The chain combines TRBV4-1 with TRBJ2-7, with D hard to call. Looked up from germline, CDR1 is MGHRA and CDR2 is YSYEKL. This CDR3 comprises 11 residues. Between the trimmed V and J ends, which lost 0 bases and 5 bases, there was a span of 2 bases. CDR3 nucleotide sequence: TGCGCCAGCAGCCAAGAGGACGAGCAGTACTTC. This codes for CASSQEDEQYF.

The V gene is TRBV5-6, the J gene TRBJ2-3; unclear D gene. This CDR3 has 15 amino acids. V was shortened by 4 bases and J by 3 bases, with 15 bases between the two germline ends. The germline V gene encodes CDR1 SGHDT and CDR2 YYEEEE. The CDR3 reads CASSPAHPFTDTQYF. CDR3 DNA sequence: TGTGCCAGCAGCCCAGCACACCCGTTTACAGATACGCAGTATTTT.

The J gene is TRBJ1-4, the V gene TRBV7-2; no clear D gene. The CDR3 has 15 residues. Between the trimmed V and J ends, which lost 7 bases and 0 bases, there was a span of 12 bases. Germline CDR1 is SGHTA and CDR2 is FQGNSA. This chain's CDR3 is CASNNLGSTNEKLFF. CDR3 sequence (DNA): TGTGCCAGCAATAACCTGGGTTCAACTAATGAAAAACTGTTTTTT.

The rearrangement joins TRBV4-1 to TRBJ2-4; 7 bases match TRBD1. The CDR3 runs to 17 residues. V shed 3 bases, J shed 1 base, and the junction held 9 bases outside the gene matches. CDR1 is MGHRA and CDR2 is YSYEKL in the germline V gene. The CDR3 reads CASSQLTGATAKNIQYF. CDR3 nucleotide sequence: TGCGCCAGCAGCCAGCTAACAGGGGCTACGGCCAAAAACATTCAGTACTTC.

This chain uses TRBV6-5 with TRBJ1-2; D remains ambiguous. Per the germline V gene, CDR1 is MNHEY and CDR2 is SVGAGI. Trimming took off 5 bases at V and 2 bases at J, with 9 bases between the two ends. This CDR3 is built from 13 residues. The CDR3 region is CASSPGSNYGYTF. DNA of the CDR3: TGTGCCAGCAGTCCGGGGTCGAACTATGGCTACACCTTC.

The chain couples TRBV6-5 to TRBJ2-7; perhaps TRBD1 as D (7 bases). This CDR3 has 14 amino acids. Germline loops: CDR1 MNHEY, CDR2 SVGAGI. CDR3 loop: CASCPRQGGYEQYF. DNA of the CDR3: TGTGCAAGCTGTCCGAGACAGGGAGGCTACGAGCAGTACTTC.